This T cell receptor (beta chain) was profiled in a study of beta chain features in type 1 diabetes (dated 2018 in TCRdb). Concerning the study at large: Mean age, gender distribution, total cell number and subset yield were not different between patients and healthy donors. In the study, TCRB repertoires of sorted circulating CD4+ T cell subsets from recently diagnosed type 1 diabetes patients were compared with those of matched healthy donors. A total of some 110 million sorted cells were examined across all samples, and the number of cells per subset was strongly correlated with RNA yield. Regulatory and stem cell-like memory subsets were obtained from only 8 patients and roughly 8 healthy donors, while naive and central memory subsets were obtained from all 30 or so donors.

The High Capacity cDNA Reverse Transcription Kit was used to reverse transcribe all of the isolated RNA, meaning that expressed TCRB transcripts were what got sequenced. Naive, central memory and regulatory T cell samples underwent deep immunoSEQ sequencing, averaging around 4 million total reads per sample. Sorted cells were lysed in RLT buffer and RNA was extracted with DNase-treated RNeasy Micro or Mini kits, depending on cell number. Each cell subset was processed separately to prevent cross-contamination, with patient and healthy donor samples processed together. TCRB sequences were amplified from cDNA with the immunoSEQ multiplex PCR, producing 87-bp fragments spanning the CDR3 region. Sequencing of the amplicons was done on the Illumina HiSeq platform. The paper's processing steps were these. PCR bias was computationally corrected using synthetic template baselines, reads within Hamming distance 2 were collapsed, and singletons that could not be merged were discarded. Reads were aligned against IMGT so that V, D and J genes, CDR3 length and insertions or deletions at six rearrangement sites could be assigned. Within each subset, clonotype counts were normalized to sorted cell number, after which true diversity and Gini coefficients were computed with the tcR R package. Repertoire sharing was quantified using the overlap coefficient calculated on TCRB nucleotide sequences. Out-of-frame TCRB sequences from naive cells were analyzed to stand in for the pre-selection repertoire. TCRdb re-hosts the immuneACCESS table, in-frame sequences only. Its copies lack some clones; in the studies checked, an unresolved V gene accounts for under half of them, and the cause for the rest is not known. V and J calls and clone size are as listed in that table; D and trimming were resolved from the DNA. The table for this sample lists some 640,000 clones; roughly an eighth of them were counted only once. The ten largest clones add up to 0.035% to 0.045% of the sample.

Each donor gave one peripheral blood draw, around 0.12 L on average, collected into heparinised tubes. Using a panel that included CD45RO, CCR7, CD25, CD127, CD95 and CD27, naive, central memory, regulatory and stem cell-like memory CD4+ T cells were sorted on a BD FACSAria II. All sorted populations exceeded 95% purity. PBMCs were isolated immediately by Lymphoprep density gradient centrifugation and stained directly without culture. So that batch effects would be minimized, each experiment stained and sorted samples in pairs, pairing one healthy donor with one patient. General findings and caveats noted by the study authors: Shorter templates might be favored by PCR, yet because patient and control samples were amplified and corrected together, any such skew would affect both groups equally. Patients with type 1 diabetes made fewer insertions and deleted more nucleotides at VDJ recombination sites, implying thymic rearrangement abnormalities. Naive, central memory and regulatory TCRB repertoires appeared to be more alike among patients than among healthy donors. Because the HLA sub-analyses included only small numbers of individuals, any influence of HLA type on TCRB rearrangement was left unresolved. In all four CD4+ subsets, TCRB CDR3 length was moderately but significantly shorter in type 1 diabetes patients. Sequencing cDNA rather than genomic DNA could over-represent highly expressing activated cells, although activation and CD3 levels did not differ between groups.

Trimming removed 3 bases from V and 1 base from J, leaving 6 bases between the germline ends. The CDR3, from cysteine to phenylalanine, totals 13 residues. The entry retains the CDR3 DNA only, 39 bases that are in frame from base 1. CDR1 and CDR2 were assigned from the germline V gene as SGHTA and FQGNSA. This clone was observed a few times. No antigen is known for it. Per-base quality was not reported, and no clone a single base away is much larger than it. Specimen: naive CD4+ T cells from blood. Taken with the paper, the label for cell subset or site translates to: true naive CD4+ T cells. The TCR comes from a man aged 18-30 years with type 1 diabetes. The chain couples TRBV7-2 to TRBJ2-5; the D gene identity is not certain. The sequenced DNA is TGTGCCAGCAGCTTGATTCCCCAAGAGACCCAGTACTTC. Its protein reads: CASSLIPQETQYF.